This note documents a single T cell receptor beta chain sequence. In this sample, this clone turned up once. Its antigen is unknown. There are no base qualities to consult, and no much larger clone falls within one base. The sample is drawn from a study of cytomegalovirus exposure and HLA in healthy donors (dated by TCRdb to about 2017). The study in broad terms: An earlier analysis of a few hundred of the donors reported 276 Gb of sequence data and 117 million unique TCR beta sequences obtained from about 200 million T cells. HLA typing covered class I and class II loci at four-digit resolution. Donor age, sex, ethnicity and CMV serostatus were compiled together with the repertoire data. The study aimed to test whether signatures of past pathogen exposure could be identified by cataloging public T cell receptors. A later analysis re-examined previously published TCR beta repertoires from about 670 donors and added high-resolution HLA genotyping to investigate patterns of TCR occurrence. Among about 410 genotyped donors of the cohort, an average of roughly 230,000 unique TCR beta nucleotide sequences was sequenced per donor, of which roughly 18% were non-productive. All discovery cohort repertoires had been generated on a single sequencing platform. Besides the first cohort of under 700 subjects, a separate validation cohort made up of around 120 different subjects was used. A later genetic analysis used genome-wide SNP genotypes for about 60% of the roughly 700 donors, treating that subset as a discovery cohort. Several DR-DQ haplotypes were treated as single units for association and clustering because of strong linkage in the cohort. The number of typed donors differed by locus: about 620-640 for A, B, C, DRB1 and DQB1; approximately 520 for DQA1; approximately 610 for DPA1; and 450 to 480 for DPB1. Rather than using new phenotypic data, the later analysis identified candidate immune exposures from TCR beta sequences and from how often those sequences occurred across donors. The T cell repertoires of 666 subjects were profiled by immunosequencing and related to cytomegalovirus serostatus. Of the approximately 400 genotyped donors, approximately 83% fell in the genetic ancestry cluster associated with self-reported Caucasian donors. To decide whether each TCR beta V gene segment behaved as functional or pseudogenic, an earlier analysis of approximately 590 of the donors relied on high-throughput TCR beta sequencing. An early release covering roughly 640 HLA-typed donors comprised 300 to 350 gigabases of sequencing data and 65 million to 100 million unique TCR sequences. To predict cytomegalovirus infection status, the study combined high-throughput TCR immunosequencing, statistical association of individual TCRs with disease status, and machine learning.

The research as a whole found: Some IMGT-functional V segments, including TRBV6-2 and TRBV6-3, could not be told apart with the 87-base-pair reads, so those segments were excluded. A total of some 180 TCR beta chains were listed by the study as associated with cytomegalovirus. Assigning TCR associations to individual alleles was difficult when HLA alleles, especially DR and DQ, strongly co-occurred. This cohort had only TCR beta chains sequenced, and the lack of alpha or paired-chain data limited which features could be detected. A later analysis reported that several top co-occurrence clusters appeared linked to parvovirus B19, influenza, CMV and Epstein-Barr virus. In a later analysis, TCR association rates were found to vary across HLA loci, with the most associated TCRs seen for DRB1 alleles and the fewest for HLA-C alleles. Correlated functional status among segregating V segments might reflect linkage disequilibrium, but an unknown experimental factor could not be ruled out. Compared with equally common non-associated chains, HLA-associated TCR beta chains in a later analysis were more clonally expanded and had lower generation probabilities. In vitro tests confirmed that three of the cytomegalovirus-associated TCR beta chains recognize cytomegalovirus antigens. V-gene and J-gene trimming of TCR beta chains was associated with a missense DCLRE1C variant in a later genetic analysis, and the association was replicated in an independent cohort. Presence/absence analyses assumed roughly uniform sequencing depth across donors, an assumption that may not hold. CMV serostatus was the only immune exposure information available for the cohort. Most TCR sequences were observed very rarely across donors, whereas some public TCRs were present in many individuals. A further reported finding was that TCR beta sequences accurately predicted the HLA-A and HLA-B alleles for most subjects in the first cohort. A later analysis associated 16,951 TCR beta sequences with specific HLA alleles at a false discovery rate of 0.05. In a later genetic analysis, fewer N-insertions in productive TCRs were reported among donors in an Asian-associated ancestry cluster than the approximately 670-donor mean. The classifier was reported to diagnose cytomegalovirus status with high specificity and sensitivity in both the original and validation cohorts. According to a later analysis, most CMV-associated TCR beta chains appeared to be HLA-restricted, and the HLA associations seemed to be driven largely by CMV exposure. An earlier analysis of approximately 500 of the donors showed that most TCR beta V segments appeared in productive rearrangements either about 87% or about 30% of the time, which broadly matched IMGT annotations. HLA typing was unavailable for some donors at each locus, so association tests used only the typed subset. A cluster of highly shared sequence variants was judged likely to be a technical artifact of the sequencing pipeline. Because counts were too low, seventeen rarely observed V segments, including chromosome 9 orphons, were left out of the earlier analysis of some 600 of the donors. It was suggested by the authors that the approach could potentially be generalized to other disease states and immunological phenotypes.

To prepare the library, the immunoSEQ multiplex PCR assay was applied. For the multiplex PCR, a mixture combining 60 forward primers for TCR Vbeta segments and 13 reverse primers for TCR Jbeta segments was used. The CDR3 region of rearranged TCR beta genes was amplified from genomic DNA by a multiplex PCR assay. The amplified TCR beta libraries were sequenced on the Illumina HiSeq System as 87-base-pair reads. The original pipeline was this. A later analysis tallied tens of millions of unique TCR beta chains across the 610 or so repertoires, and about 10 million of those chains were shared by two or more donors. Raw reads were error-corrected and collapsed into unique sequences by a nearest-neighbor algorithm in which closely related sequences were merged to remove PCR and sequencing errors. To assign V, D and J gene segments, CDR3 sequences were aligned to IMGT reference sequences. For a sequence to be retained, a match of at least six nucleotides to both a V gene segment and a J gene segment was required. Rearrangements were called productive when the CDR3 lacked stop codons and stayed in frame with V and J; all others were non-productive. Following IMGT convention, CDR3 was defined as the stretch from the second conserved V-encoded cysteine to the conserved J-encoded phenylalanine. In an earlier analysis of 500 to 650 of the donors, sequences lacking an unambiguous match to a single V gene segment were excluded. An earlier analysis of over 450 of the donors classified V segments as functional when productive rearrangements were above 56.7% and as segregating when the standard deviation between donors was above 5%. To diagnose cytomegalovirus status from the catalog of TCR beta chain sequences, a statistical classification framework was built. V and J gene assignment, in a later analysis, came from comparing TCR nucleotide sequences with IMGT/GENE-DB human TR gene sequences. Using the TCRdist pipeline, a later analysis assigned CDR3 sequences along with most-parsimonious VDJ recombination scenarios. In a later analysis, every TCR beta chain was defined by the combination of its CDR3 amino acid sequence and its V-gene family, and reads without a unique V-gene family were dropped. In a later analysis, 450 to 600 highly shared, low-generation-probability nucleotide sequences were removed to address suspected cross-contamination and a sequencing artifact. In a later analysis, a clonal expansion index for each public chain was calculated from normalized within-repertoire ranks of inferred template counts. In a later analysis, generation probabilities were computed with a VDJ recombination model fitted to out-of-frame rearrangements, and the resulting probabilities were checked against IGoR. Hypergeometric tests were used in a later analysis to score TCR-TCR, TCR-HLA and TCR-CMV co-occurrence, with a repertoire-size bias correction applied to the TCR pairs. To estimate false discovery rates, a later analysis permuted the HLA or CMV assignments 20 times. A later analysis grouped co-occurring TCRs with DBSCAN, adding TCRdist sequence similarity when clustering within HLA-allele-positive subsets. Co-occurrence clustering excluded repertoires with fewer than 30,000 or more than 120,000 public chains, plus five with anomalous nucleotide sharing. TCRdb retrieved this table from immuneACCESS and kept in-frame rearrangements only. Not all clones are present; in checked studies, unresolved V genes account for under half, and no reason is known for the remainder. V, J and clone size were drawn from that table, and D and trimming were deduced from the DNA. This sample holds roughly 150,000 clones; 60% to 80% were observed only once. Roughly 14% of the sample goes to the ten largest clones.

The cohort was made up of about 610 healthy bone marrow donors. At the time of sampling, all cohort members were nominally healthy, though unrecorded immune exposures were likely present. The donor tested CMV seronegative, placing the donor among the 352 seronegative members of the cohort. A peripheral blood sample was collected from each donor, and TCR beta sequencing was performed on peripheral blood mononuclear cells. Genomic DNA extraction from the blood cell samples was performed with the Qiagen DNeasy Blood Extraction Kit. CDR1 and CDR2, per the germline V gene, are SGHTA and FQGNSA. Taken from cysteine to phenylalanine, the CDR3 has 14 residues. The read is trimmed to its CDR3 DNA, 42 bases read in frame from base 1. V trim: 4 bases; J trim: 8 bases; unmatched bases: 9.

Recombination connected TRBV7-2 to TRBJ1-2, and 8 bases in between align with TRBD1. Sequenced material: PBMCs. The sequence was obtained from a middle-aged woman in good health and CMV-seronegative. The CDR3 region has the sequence CASSSGQGEGGYTF. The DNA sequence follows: TGTGCCAGCAGCTCAGGACAGGGTGAGGGGGGCTACACCTTC.